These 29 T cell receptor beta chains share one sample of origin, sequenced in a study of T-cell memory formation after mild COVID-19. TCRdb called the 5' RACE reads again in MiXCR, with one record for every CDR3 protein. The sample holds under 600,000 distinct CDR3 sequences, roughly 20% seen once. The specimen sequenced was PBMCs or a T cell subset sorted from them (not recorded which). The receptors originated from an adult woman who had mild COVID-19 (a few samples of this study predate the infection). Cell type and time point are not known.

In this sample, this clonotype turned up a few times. The CDR3 here is CASDSSRGHEFF. As DNA, the CDR3 is TGTGCTAGTGATTCCAGCCGGGGACATGAGTTCTTC. This chain connects TRBV12-5 to TRBJ2-1; D perhaps matches TRBD1 (6 bases). The CDR3 sequence is 12 residues long. Germline CDR1 is LGHNT and CDR2 is FRNRAP. V was shortened by 7 bases and J by 14 bases, with 18 bases between the two germline ends. The full variable domain, its missing parts supplied by reference TRBV12-5 and TRBJ2-1, is DARVTQTPRHKVTEMGQEVTMRCQPILGHNTVFWYRQTMMQGLELLAYFRNRAPLDDSGMPKDRFSAEMPDATLATLKIQPSEPRDSAVYFCASDSSRGHEFFGPGTRLTVL.

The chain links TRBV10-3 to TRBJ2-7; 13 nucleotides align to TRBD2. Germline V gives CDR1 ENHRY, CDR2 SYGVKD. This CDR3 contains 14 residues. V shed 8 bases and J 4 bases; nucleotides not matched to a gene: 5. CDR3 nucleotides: TGTGCCATCGGCACGACTAGCGGGGGGTACGAGCAGTACTTC. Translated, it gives CAIGTTSGGYEQYF.

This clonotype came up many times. The CDR3 loop is CASSLSGVVGETQYF. CDR3 in DNA: TGCGCCAGCAGCTTGTCAGGGGTGGTAGGAGAGACCCAGTACTTC. The chain recombines TRBV5-1 with TRBJ2-5; maybe TRBD1 (6 bases). CDR1 is SGHRS, CDR2 YFSETQ, per germline. V lost 1 base, J lost 4 bases, and 14 bases lay in between. The CDR3 spans 15 residues.

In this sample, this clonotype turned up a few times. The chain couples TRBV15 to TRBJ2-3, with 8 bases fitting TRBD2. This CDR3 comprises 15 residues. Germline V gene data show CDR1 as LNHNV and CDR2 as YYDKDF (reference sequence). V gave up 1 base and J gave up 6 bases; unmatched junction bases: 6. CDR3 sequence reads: CATSRVAGGADTQYF. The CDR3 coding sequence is TGTGCCACCAGCAGAGTTGCGGGGGGCGCGGATACGCAGTATTTT.

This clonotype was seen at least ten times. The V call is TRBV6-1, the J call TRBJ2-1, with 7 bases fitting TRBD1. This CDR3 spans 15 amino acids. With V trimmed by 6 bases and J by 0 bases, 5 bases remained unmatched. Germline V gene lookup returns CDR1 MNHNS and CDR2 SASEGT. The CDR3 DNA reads TGTGCCAGCAGCAGGACAGGACGCTCCTACAATGAGCAGTTCTTC. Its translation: CASSRTGRSYNEQFF.

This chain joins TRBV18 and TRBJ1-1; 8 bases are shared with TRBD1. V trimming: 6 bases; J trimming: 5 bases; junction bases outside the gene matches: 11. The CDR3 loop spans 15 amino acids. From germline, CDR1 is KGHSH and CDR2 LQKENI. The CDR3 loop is CASSKKQGAGTEAFF. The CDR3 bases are TGTGCCAGCTCGAAAAAGCAGGGGGCTGGGACTGAAGCTTTCTTT.

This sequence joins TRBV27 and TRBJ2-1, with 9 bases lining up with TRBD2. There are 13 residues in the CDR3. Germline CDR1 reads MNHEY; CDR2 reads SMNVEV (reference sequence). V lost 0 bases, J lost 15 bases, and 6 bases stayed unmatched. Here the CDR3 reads CASSLSVSGGRFF. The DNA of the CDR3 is TGTGCCAGCAGTTTATCAGTTAGCGGGGGTAGGTTCTTC.

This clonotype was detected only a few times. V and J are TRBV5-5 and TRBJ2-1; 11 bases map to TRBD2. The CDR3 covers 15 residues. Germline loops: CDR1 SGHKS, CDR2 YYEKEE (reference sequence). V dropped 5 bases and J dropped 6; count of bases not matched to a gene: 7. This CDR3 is CASRPGTSGRNEQFF. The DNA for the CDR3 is TGTGCCAGCAGGCCCGGGACTAGCGGACGCAATGAGCAGTTCTTC. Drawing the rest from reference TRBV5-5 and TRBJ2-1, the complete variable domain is DAGVTQSPTHLIKTRGQQVTLRCSPISGHKSVSWYQQVLGQGPQFIFQYYEKEERGRGNFPDRFSARQFPNYSSELNVNALLLGDSALYLCASRPGTSGRNEQFFGPGTRLTVL.

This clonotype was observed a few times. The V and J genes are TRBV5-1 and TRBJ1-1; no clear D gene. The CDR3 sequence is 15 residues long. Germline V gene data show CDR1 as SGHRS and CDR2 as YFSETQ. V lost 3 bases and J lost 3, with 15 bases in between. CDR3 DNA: TGCGCCAGCAGCTCAGGACCCGCCGGAGACACTGAAGCTTTCTTT. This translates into CASSSGPAGDTEAFF. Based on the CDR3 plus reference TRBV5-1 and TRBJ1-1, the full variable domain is KAGVTQTPRYLIKTRGQQVTLSCSPISGHRSVSWYQQTPGQGLQFLFEYFSETQRNKGNFPGRFSGRQFSNSRSEMNVSTLELGDSALYLCASSSGPAGDTEAFFGQGTRLTVV.

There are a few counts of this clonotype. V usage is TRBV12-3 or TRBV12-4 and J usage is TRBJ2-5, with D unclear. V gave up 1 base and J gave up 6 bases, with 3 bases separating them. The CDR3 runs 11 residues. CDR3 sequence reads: CASSLGQTQYF. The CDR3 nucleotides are TGTGCCAGCAGTTTAGGGCAGACCCAGTACTTC.

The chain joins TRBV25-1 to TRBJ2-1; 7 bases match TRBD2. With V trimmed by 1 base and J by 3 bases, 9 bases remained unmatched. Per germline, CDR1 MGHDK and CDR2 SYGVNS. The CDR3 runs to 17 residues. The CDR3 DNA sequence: TGTGCCAGCAGTGAATCGGTCGGGCTAGCGGACTACAATGAGCAGTTCTTC. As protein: CASSESVGLADYNEQFF.

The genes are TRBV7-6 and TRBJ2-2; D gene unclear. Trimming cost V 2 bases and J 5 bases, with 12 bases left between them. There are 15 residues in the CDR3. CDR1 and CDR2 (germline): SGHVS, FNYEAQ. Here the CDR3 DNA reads TGTGCCAGCAGCTTAACGGCTACGGAAACCGGGGAGCTGTTTTTT. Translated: CASSLTATETGELFF. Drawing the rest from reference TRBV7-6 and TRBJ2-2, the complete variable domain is GAGVSQSPRYKVTKRGQDVALRCDPISGHVSLYWYRQALGQGPEFLTYFNYEAQQDKSGLPNDRFSAERPEGSISTLTIQRTEQRDSAMYRCASSLTATETGELFFGEGSRLTVL.

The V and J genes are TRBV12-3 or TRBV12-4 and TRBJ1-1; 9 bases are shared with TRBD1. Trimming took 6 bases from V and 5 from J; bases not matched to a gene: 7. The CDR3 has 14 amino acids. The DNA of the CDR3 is TGTGCCAGCAGCTTCGGGACAGGGCGTACTGAAGCTTTCTTT. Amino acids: CASSFGTGRTEAFF.

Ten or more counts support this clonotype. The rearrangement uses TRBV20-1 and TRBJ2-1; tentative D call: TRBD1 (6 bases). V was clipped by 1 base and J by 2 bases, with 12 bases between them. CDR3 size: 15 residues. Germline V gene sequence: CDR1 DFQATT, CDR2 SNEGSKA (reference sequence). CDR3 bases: TGCAGTGCTAGAGTGGGCAGGGGAGCCTACAATGAGCAGTTCTTC. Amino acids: CSARVGRGAYNEQFF.

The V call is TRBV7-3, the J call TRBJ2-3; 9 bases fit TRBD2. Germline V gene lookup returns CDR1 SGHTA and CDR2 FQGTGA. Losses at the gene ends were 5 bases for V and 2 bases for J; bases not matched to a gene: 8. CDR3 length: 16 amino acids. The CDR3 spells CASSPEGGRVTDTQYF. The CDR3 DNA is TGTGCCAGCAGCCCCGAGGGCGGGAGGGTCACAGATACGCAGTATTTT.

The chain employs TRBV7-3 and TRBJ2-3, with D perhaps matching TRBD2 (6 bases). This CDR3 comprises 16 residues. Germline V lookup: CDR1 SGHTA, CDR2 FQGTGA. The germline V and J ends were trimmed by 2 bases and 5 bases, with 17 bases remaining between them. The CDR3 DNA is TGTGCCAGCAGCTTAGGGATTAGCGGACCTATAGATACGCAGTATTTT. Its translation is CASSLGISGPIDTQYF. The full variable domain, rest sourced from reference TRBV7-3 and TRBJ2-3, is GAGVSQTPSNKVTEKGKYVELRCDPISGHTALYWYRQSLGQGPEFLIYFQGTGAADDSGLPNDRFFAVRPEGSVSTLKIQRTERGDSAVYLCASSLGISGPIDTQYFGPGTRLTVL.

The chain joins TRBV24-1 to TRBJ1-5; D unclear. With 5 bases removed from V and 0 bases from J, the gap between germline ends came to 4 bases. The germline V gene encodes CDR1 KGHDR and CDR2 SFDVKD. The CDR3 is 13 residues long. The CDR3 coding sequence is TGTGCCACCAGTGGAGTTAGCAATCAGCCCCAGCATTTT. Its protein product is CATSGVSNQPQHF.

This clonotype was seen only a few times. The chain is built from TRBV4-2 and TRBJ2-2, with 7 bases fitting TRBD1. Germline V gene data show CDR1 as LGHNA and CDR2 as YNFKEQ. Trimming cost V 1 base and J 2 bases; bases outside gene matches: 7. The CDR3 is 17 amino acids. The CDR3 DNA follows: TGTGCCAGCAGCCAAGCTGAGGGGGCCTCTAACACCGGGGAGCTGTTTTTT. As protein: CASSQAEGASNTGELFF.

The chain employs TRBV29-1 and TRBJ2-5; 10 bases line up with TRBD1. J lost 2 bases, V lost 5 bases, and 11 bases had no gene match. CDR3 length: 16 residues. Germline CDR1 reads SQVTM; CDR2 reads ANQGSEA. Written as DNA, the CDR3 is TGCAGCGTTATAAACCGGGACAGGGGAATGCAAGAGACCCAGTACTTC. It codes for CSVINRDRGMQETQYF.

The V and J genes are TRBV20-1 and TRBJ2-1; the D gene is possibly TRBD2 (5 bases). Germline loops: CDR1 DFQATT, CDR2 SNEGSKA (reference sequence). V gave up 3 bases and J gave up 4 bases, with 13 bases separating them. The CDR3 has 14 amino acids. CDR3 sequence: CSASSDTVYNEQFF. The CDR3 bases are TGCAGTGCTAGTAGCGACACAGTGTACAATGAGCAGTTCTTC.

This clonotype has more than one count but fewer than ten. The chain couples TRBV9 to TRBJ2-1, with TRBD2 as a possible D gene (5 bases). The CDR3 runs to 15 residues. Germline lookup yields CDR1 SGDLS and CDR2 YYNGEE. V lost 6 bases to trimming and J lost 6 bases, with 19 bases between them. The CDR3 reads CASTKGAGFGNEQFF. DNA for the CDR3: TGTGCCAGCACCAAGGGTGCGGGTTTTGGCAATGAGCAGTTCTTC.

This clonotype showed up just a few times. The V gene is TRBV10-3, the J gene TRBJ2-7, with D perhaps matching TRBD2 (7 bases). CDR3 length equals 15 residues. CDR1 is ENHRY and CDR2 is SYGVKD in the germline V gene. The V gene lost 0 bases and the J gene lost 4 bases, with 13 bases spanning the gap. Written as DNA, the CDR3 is TGTGCCATCAGTGAGTCCGAACAGGGAGGGTACGAGCAGTACTTC. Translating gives CAISESEQGGYEQYF.

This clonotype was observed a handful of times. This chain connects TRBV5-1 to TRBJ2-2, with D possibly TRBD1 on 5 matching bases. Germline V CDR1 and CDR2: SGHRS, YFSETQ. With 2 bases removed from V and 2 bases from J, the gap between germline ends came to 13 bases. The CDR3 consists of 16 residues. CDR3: CASSFLAQGNTGELFF. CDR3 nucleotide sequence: TGCGCCAGCAGCTTCTTAGCCCAGGGCAACACCGGGGAGCTGTTTTTT.

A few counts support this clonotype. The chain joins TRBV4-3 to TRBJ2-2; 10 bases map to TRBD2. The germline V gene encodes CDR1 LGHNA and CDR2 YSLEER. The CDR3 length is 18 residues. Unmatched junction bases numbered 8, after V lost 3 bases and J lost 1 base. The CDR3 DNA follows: TGCGCCAGCAGCCATACAACCCTAGCGGGAGAGAACACCGGGGAGCTGTTTTTT. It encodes CASSHTTLAGENTGELFF.

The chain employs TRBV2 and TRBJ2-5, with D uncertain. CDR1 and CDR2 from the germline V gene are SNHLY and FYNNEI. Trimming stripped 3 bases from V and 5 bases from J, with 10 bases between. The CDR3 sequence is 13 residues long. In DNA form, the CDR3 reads TGTGCCAGCAGTGATTTGAGGTTCGAGACCCAGTACTTC. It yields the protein CASSDLRFETQYF. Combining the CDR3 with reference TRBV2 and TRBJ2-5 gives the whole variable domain EPEVTQTPSHQVTQMGQEVILRCVPISNHLYFYWYRQILGQKVEFLVSFYNNEISEKSEIFDDQFSVERPDGSNFTLKIRSTKLEDSAMYFCASSDLRFETQYFGPGTRLLVL.

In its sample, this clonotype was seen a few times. CDR3 bases: TGTGCCAGCAGCGCGGGACTCCTCCCCAGTGAGCAGTTCTTC. Translation gives CASSAGLLPSEQFF. This chain uses TRBV11-1 with TRBJ2-1; perhaps TRBD2 as D (6 bases). With 5 bases removed from V and 9 bases from J, the gap between germline ends came to 17 bases. Germline V gene sequence: CDR1 SGHAT, CDR2 FQDESV (reference sequence). The CDR3 runs to 14 residues.

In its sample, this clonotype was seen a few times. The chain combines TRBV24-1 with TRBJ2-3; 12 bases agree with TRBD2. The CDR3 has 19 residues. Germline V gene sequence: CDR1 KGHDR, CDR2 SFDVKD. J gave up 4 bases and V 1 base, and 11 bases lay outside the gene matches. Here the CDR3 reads CATSDFKGASGGAADTQYF. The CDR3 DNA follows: TGTGCCACCAGTGATTTTAAGGGGGCTAGCGGGGGGGCAGCAGATACGCAGTATTTT.

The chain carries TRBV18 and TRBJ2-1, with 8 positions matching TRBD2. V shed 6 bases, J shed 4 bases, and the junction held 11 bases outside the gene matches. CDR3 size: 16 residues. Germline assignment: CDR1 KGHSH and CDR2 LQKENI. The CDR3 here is CASSPVGRGRYNEQFF. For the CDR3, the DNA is TGTGCCAGCTCGCCGGTCGGGAGGGGTCGGTACAATGAGCAGTTCTTC.

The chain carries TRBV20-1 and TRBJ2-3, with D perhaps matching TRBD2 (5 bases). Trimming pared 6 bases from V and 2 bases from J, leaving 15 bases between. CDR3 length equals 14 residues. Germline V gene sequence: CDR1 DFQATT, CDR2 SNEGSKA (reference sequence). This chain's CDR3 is CSAPTIPTTDTQYF. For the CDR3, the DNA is TGCAGTGCGCCGACTATCCCGACCACAGATACGCAGTATTTT.